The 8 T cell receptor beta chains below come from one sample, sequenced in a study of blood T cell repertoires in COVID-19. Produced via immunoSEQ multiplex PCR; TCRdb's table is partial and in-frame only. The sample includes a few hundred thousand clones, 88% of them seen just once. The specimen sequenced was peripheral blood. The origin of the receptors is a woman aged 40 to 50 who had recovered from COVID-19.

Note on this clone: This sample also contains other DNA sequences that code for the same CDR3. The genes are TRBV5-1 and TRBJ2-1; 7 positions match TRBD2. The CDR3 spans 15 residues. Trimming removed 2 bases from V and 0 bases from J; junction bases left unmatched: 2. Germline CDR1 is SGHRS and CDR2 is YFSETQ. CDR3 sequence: CASSLGGSSYNEQFF. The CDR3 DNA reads TGCGCCAGCAGCTTAGGCGGGAGCTCCTACAATGAGCAGTTCTTC.

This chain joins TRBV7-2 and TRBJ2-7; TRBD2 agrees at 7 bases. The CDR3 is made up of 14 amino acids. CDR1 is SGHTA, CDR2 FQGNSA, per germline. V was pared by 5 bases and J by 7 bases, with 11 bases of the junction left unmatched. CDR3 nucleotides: TGTGCCAGCAGCCCTGGGAGGGCTGTGGGGGAGCAGTACTTC. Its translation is CASSPGRAVGEQYF.

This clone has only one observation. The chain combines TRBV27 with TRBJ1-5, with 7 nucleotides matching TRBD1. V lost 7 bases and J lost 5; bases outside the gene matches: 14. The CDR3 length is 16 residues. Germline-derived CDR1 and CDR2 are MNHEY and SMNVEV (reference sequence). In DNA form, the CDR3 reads TGTGCCAGCAAGGGGGCGCGGAGGAGTAAGCATCAGCCCCAGCATTTT. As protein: CASKGARRSKHQPQHF.

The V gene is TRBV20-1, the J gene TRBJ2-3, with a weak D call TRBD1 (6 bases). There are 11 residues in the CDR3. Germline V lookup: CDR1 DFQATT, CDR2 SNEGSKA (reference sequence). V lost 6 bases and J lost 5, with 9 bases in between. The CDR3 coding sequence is TGCAGTGCGGGCAGGGGAGATACGCAGTATTTT. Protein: CSAGRGDTQYF.

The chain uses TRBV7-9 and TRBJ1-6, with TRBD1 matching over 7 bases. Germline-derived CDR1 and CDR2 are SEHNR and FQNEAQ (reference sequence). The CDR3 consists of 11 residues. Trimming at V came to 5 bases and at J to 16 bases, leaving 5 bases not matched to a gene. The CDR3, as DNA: TGTGCCAGCAGCCCCGGGACAGAGCTCCACTTT. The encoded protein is CASSPGTELHF.

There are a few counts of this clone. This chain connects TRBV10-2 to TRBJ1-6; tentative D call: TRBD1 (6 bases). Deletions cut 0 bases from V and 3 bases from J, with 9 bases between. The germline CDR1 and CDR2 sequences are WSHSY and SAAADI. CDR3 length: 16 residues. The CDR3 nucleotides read TGCGCCAGCAGTGAGTCAAGGGGGTTCTATAATTCACCCCTCCACTTT. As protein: CASSESRGFYNSPLHF.

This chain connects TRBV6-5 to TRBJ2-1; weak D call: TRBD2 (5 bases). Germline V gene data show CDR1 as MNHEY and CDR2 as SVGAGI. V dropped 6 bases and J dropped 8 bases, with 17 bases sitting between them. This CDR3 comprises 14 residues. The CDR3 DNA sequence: TGTGCCAGCAGGACACCGGGAACCCCCTATGAGCAGTTCTTC. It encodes CASRTPGTPYEQFF.

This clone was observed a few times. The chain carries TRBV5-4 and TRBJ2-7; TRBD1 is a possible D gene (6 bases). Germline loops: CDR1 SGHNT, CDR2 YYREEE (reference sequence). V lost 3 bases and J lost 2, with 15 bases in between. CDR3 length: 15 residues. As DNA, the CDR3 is TGTGCCAGCAGCTCCCCCCGGGACAAGACCTACGAGCAGTACTTC. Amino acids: CASSSPRDKTYEQYF. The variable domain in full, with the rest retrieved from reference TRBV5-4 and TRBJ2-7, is ETGVTQSPTHLIKTRGQQVTLRCSSQSGHNTVSWYQQALGQGPQFIFQYYREEENGRGNFPPRFSGLQFPNYSSELNVNALELDDSALYLCASSSPRDKTYEQYFGPGTRLTVT.